This T cell receptor (beta chain) came from a study of response to subunit inactivated influenza vaccine. Study results and caveats: Only a handful of new T cells, the authors suggested, are recruited with each seasonal influenza vaccination.

The germline CDR1 and CDR2 sequences are SGHTA and FQGTGA. V was clipped by 1 base and J by 4 bases; unmatched bases: 12. The CDR3 covers 18 residues. In this sample, this clonotype turned up a few times. No antigen is known for it. Via MiXCR, TCRdb re-called the RT-PCR reads, giving one row per CDR3 protein. The data contain 600,000 to 850,000 distinct CDR3 sequences, 12% to 15% of them seen just once; the ten biggest clones take up approximately 7.6%. The chain uses TRBV7-3 and TRBJ2-2; TRBD2 agrees at 7 bases. Sequenced material: PBMCs from blood, taken around 14 days before vaccination. This receptor was taken from a man in his fifties who received an inactivated influenza vaccine. This chain's CDR3 is CASSLRGGGSVSTGELFF. The CDR3 region has the DNA TGTGCCAGCAGCTTAAGGGGAGGCGGGAGCGTATCCACCGGGGAGCTGTTTTTT.